The present TCR beta chain was sequenced within a study of neoadjuvant anti-PD-1 for oral cavity cancer. V dropped 2 bases and J dropped 9 bases, with 13 bases sitting between them. The germline gives CDR1 SGHAT, CDR2 FQNNGV. This CDR3 is 13 amino acids long. Regarding this clone: Its antigen is still unknown.

Findings and limits, study-wide: Non-responders to neoadjuvant nivolumab had significantly more clonal PBMC T cells than responders.

Sequenced by immunoSEQ multiplex PCR; TCRdb stores in-frame clones only, minus some. The data show around 14,000 clones, about 69% seen once. The TCR sequence derives from a person between 40 and 85 years old with oral cavity squamous cell carcinoma. This chain connects TRBV11-2 to TRBJ2-5; no clear D. The sample here was PBMCs, taken before nivolumab (anti-PD-1) treatment. DNA of the CDR3: TGTGCCAGCAGCTTAATGGAGAGGTGGGCCCAGTACTTC. The encoded protein is CASSLMERWAQYF.